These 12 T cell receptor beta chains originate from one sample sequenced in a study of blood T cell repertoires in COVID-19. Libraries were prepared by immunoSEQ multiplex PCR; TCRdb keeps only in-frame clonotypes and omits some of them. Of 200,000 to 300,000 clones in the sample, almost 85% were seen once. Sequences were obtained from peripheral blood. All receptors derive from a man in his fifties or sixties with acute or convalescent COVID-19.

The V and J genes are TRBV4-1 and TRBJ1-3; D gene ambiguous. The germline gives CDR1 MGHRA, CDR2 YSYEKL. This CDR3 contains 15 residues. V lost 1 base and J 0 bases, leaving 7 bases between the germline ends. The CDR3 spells CASSQVGASGNTIYF. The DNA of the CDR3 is TGCGCCAGCAGCCAAGTCGGTGCCTCTGGAAACACCATATATTTT.

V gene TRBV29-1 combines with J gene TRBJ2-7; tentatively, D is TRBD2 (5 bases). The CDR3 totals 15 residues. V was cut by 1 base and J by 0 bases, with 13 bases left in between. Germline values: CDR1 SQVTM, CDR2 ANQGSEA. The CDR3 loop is CSVEAPLAGSYEQYF. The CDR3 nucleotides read TGCAGCGTTGAAGCCCCTCTAGCAGGCTCCTACGAGCAGTACTTC.

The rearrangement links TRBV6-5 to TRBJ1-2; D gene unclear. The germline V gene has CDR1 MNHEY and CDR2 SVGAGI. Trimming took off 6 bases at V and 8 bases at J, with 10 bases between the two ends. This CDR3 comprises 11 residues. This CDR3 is CASRAGTGYTF. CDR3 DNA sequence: TGTGCCAGCAGGGCAGGTACGGGCTACACCTTC.

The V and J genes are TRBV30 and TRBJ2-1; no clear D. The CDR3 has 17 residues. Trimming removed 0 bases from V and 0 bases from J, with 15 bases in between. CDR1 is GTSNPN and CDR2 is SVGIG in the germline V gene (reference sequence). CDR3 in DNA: TGTGCCTGGAGTGTACCGCAAGCGAAAAGCTCCTACAATGAGCAGTTCTTC. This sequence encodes CAWSVPQAKSSYNEQFF.

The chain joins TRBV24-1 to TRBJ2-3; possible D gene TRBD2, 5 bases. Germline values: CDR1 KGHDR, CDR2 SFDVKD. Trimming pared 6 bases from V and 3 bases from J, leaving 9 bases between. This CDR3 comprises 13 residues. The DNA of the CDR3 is TGTGCCACCAGTACCGGGATTACAGATACGCAGTATTTT. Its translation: CATSTGITDTQYF.

The CDR3 sequence: CASSLSVPAASTREYF. CDR3 bases: TGTGCCAGCAGCTTGTCAGTCCCAGCCGCGTCTACGAGGGAGTACTTC. J is TRBJ2-7 and V is TRBV5-6, with D tentatively TRBD2 (5 bases). The CDR3 length is 16 residues. Germline V lookup: CDR1 SGHDT, CDR2 YYEEEE. V lost 1 base and J 11 bases, leaving 25 bases between the germline ends.

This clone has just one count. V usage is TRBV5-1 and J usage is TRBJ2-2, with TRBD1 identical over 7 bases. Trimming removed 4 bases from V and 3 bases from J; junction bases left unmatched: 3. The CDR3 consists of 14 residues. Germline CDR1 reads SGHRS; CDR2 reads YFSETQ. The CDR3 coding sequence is TGCGCCAGCAGCGTGGGACAGTACACCGGGGAGCTGTTTTTT. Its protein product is CASSVGQYTGELFF.

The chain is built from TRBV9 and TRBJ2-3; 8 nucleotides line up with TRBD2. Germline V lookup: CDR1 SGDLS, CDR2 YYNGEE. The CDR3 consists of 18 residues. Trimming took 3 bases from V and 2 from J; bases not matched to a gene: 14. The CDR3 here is CASSATALERGYTDTQYF. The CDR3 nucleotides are TGTGCCAGCAGCGCCACAGCTCTTGAGCGGGGGTACACAGATACGCAGTATTTT.

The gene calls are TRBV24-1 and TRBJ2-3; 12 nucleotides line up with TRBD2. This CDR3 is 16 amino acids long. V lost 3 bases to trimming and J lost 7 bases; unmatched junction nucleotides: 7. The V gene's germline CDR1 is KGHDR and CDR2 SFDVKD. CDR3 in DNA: TGTGCCACCAGTGATCAACTAGCGGGAGGAAGAAATACGCAGTATTTT. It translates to CATSDQLAGGRNTQYF.

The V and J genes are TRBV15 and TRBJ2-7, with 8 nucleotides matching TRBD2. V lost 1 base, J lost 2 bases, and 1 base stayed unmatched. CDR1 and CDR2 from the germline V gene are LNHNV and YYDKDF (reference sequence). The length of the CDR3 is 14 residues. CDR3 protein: CATSRGTSTYEQYF. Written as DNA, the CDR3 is TGTGCCACCAGCAGAGGGACTAGCACCTACGAGCAGTACTTC. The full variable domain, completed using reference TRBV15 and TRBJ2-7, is DAMVIQNPRYQVTQFGKPVTLSCSQTLNHNVMYWYQQKSSQAPKLLFHYYDKDFNNEADTPDNFQSRRPNTSFCFLDIRSPGLGDTAMYLCATSRGTSTYEQYFGPGTRLTVT.

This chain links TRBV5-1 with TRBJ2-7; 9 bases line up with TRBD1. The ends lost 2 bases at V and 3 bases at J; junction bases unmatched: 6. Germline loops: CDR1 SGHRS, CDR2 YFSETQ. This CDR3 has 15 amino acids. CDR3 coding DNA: TGCGCCAGCAGCTTCTTGACAGGGGGTTACTACGAGCAGTACTTC. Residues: CASSFLTGGYYEQYF.

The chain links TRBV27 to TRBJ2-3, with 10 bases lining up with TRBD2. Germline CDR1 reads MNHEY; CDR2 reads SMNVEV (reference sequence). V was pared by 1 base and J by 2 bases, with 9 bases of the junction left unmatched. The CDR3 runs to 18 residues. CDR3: CASSLFAPSGRFTDTQYF. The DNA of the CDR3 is TGTGCCAGCAGTTTATTCGCCCCTAGCGGGAGATTCACAGATACGCAGTATTTT.